These T cell receptor beta chains were read from a single sample in a study of cytomegalovirus exposure and HLA in healthy donors. Libraries were prepared by immunoSEQ multiplex PCR; TCRdb keeps only in-frame clonotypes and omits some of them. The sample contains about 130,000 clones, around 77% of which appear only once. The specimen sequenced was PBMCs. The receptors originated from a man between 25 and 39 years old in good health and CMV-seronegative. Each CDR3 is given with its conserved first and last residue. D genes are given only for firm matches. The listing skips clone size in some rows; elsewhere it reads once, few, many or a size class.

TRBJ1-4 NA NA TRBV4-3 TGCGCCAGCAGCCAGGTTGACACCCGAGATGAAAAACTGTTTTTT CASSQVDTRDEKLFF
TRBJ2-7 NA NA TRBV29-1 TGCAGCGTTGCGCAGGGGTCCTACGAGCAGTACTTC CSVAQGSYEQYF
TRBJ1-1 NA NA TRBV2 TGTGCCAGCAGTTACCAGGGCCCTGAAGCTTTCTTT CASSYQGPEAFF
TRBJ1-5 NA NA TRBV2 TGTGCCAGCGAGGGGGGGGAAAGCAATCAGCCCCAGCATTTT CASEGGESNQPQHF
TRBJ1-1 once NA TRBV7-2 TGTGCCAGCAGCTTAGAGGGCAGGGGGAACACTGAAGCTTTCTTT CASSLEGRGNTEAFF
TRBJ2-6 NA NA TRBV29-1 TGCAGCGTGGGCAGGGCTGGGGCCAACGTCCTGACTTTC CSVGRAGANVLTF
TRBJ1-1 NA NA TRBV18 TGTGCCAGCTCACCAACACTATCGGGGGAAACTGAAGCTTTCTTT CASSPTLSGETEAFF
TRBJ2-3 NA NA TRBV28 TGTGCCATCTCTGACAGTTGGTACACAGATACGCAGTATTTT CAISDSWYTDTQYF
TRBJ2-3 NA TRBD2 TRBV28 TGTGCCAGCAGCCTAAGACTAGCGGCAGAAGCGACAGATACGCAGTATTTT CASSLRLAAEATDTQYF
TRBJ2-1 NA TRBD2 TRBV6-5 TGTGCCAGCAGTCCGCGGCGGGGGGGGTACAATGAGCAGTTCTTC CASSPRRGGYNEQFF
TRBJ1-2 NA NA TRBV5-8 TGTGCCAGCAGCTTAGGCGACAGGCCTTACTATGGCTACACCTTC CASSLGDRPYYGYTF
TRBJ2-2 NA NA TRBV28 TGTGCCAGCAGTTTCGGTCGGACGAGGGTCACCGGGGAGCTGTTTTTT CASSFGRTRVTGELFF
TRBJ2-3 NA NA TRBV5-1 TGCGCCAGCAGCCAGGGACTGGTTGGAGATACGCAGTATTTT CASSQGLVGDTQYF
TRBJ2-7 few NA TRBV6-1 TGTGCCAGCCGGCCTTTCGGAGAGAGCGAGCAGTACTTC CASRPFGESEQYF
TRBJ2-7 NA TRBD2 TRBV4-2 TGTGCCAGCAGCCAAGATCGGGGCGGGGGGAGTTACGAGCAGTACTTC CASSQDRGGGSYEQYF
TRBJ1-2 NA NA TRBV19 TGTGCCAGTAGTCCACTGGCTAACTATGGCTACACCTTC CASSPLANYGYTF
TRBJ1-5 NA NA TRBV5-1 TGCGCCAGCAGCTTGGCAGGGGCGGGTCAGCCCCAGCATTTT CASSLAGAGQPQHF
TRBJ2-5 NA NA TRBV7-8 TGTGCCAGCAGCTTTGGGCCCCAAGAGACCCAGTACTTC CASSFGPQETQYF
TRBJ2-5 NA NA TRBV10-2 TGCGCCAGCAGTCTCCACGGGGGACCCAGGGAGACCCAGTACTTC CASSLHGGPRETQYF
TRBJ2-1 NA NA TRBV7-6 TGTGCCAGCAGCTTAGGCGCCACGAACCACAATGAGCAGTTCTTC CASSLGATNHNEQFF
TRBJ2-7 once TRBD1 TRBV7-2 TGTGCCAGCAGCCACGGACAGGGGGCGGGGGAGCAGTACTTC CASSHGQGAGEQYF
TRBJ1-5 NA TRBD1 TRBV27 TGTGCCAGCAGCGGGACAGGCGAGCAGCCCCAGCATTTT CASSGTGEQPQHF
TRBJ2-5 NA TRBD2 TRBV4-2 TGTGCCAGCAGCCAAGCGCCCCTAGCGGGAGGTGAGGAGACCCAGTACTTC CASSQAPLAGGEETQYF
TRBJ2-5 NA TRBD1 TRBV4-1 TGCGCCAGCAGCCAAGGGGAAGGGGGCTATGAGACCCAGTACTTC CASSQGEGGYETQYF
TRBJ1-1 NA TRBD1 TRBV19 TGTGCCAGTAGGAAAATGCTCGAGGGGGCTTTGAACACTGAAGCTTTCTTT CASRKMLEGALNTEAFF
TRBJ2-1 NA NA TRBV7-4 TGTGCCAGCATCTCCGCAGGCCAGTCCTACAATGAGCAGTTCTTC CASISAGQSYNEQFF
TRBJ2-7 NA TRBD1 TRBV5-6 TGTGCCAGCAGCTTGGCGGGACAGGGGGGCGAGCAGTACTTC CASSLAGQGGEQYF
TRBJ2-3 NA NA TRBV10-3 TGTGCGGGGGGGGGCCAGAGCACAGATACGCAGTATTTT CAGGGQSTDTQYF
TRBJ1-5 NA NA TRBV2 TGTGCCAGCAGTTCTAACAATCAGCCCCAGCATTTT CASSSNNQPQHF
TRBJ2-1 NA TRBD2 TRBV6-5 TGTGCCAGCAGTTATCTTTCTCTAGCGGGAGGGAGTGAGCAGTTCTTC CASSYLSLAGGSEQFF
TRBJ2-7 NA NA TRBV4-1 TGCGCCAGCAGCCAAGATAGATCCCGATCCTACGAGCAGTACTTC CASSQDRSRSYEQYF
TRBJ1-2 NA NA TRBV5-1 TGCGCCAGCAGCTCAAGCGACGGTTGGGCTAACTATGGCTACACCTTC CASSSSDGWANYGYTF
TRBJ2-7 NA TRBD2 TRBV7-2 TGTGCCAGCAGCTTAGGACTAGCCTACTACGAGCAGTACTTC CASSLGLAYYEQYF
TRBJ2-7 NA NA TRBV7-9 TGTGCCAGCAGCTTAGAATCCCTCCCCGAGCAGTACTTC CASSLESLPEQYF
TRBJ2-7 NA NA TRBV5-1 TGCGCCAGCAGATTTAGGACAGCCGCCTACGACGAGCAGTACTTC CASRFRTAAYDEQYF
TRBJ1-1 once TRBD1 TRBV11-2 TGTGCCAGCAGCAAGGACAGGGTTGTCACTGAAGCTTTCTTT CASSKDRVVTEAFF
TRBJ1-5 NA NA TRBV6-5 TGTGCCAGCGCCAAAAGGACAGTTGGCAATCAGCCCCAGCATTTT CASAKRTVGNQPQHF
TRBJ1-1 NA TRBD1 TRBV19 TGTGCCAGTACCTTGGCAGGGGGGAACACTGAAGCTTTCTTT CASTLAGGNTEAFF
TRBJ1-2 NA TRBD1 TRBV13 TGTGCCAGCAGCTTAGGCCGGACAGGGGGGAACTATGGCTACACCTTC CASSLGRTGGNYGYTF
TRBJ1-6 NA TRBD1 TRBV6-1 TGTGCCAGCAGCGAAAAGGACACAGGGGGCTCACCCCTCCACTTT CASSEKDTGGSPLHF
TRBJ2-5 NA NA TRBV7-6 TGTGCCAGCAGCCCAACAGGACAGCCGTTTGTAAATTTCAAGCAAGGAGAGACCCAGTACTTC CASSPTGQPFVNFKQGETQYF
TRBJ1-2 once TRBD1 TRBV7-2 TGTGCCAGCAGAACCACAGGGGGCTATGGCTACACCTTC CASRTTGGYGYTF
TRBJ2-3 NA NA TRBV7-2 TGTGCCAGCAGCTTAGCCGGTTGGGGGCGGGCAGATACGCAGTATTTT CASSLAGWGRADTQYF
TRBJ1-1 once TRBD1 TRBV5-1 TGCGCCAGCAGCCTTACAGGGGGAGCTGAAGCTTTCTTT CASSLTGGAEAFF
TRBJ2-3 NA TRBD1 TRBV13 TGTGCCAGCAGCTTAAAGACGTGGACAGGGATCGCAGATACGCAGTATTTT CASSLKTWTGIADTQYF
TRBJ1-2 NA NA TRBV20-1 TGCAGCGGAGGATATGGCTACACCTTC CSGGYGYTF
TRBJ2-1 NA TRBD2 TRBV7-6 TGTGCCAGCAGCTCTCGGACTAGCGGCTACAATGAGCAGTTCTTC CASSSRTSGYNEQFF
TRBJ2-3 NA TRBD1 TRBV10-3 TGTGCCATCGGAAAGAAACAGGGGTTTGGCACAGATACGCAGTATTTT CAIGKKQGFGTDTQYF
TRBJ2-3 NA TRBD1 TRBV29-1 TGCAGCGTTCCCACAGGGGCCGGCAGCACAGATACGCAGTATTTT CSVPTGAGSTDTQYF
TRBJ1-1 few TRBD1 TRBV25-1 TGTGCCAGCAGTATATATCAGGGGGCGAACACTGAAGCTTTCTTT CASSIYQGANTEAFF